This T cell receptor beta chain comes out of a study of neurological immune-mediated disorders (dated by TCRdb to the late 2010s). With respect to the entire study: Peripheral blood TCR-beta repertoires from patients with HTLV-I-associated myelopathy (HAM/TSP), patients with multiple sclerosis, and healthy controls were compared in the study using UMI-based sequencing. The cohort was made up of 68 subjects, consisting of around 14 HAM/TSP patients, about 34 multiple sclerosis patients and 20 healthy controls. The roughly 110 TCR-beta libraries covered PBMC samples along with longitudinal samples, technical triplicates, and paired sorted CD4+ and CD8+ T-cell subsets.

CDR1 and CDR2, looked up from the germline V gene (reference sequence), are LNHNV and YYDKDF. The junction shows trimming of 0 bases on V and 5 bases on J, plus 8 bases between the germline ends. The CDR3 spans 13 residues, from the cysteine through the phenylalanine. Only the CDR3 part of the read is kept: 39 bases, read in frame from the first base. Study-level results and caveats: The highest TCR clonal expansion was observed in HAM/TSP patients, whereas the lowest was observed in MS patients, even when compared with healthy controls. Across subjects, expanded clones never shared an identical CDR3 amino acid sequence, which suggests that the TCR-beta repertoires in every group were private.

This clonotype was counted ten times or more. It has no known antigen specificity. No base qualities exist here, and no much larger clone lies one base off it. cDNA was synthesized by template-switch 5'RACE using a primer with a 10-nucleotide random unique molecular identifier that tagged each TCR transcript. Each sequencing run produced over 180 million TCR-beta sequences covering 15-18 subjects. The RNeasy kit was used for extraction of total RNA. The KAPA Real-time Library Amplification kit was used to amplify TCR-beta VDJ regions with primers targeting the TCR constant region and the 5'RACE anchor. Sample indexes and Illumina adaptors were added in a first PCR, and a second PCR then increased library yield. After Ampure bead purification, the roughly 650 bp TCR product was size-selected on a 2% E-gel SizeSelection system. Before pooling, library quality was checked on a Bioanalyzer, concentration was measured with Qubit, and libraries were quantified with the Kapa Library Quantification kit. An Illumina HiSeq 2500 was used to sequence the libraries paired-end at 2 x 150 bp. To increase sequence diversity, about 23-30% phiX was spiked into each library pool. The original pipeline was this. Quality-filtered reads were processed with the UMI-based MiGEC pipeline, which removed over 75% of raw TCR sequences during error correction. VDJ genes were aligned to IMGT germline references, and each clonotype was defined by a unique CDR3 amino acid sequence together with V-J genes. Clonal expansion, Shannon diversity and CDR3 relatedness (CalcPairwiseDistances, ClusterSamples) were evaluated with VDJtools, and phylogenetic trees were built with CLCbio workbench. A clone was classed as expanded if it had 8 or more unique UMIs, a cutoff based on coefficient-of-variation modelling across technical triplicates. The raw public reads went through TCRdb reprocessing: fastp at Q25, MiXCR clone calling, in-frame beta chains kept. A single entry per CDR3 protein holds the most common genes and DNA from its merged rows. None of the V and J calls come from the authors' own analysis; TCRdb made them. Counted in this sample were tens of thousands of distinct CDR3 sequences; about 9.3% of them appeared once. The top ten clonotypes cover about 1.8% of the sample.

Healthy controls were blood bank volunteers in Maryland, USA. For the unsorted PBMC libraries, 2 million PBMCs were stored in RNAlater at -80 degrees C until RNA extraction and were used to generate the libraries. PBMCs were separated from peripheral blood using Ficoll-Hypaque density gradient centrifugation and then cryopreserved in liquid nitrogen. The sample consisted of PBMCs. The sequence is built from TRBV15 and TRBJ2-7; perhaps TRBD2 is the D gene, with 5 bases matching. This sequence was found in a man between 35 and 55 years old in good health. The CDR3 protein sequence reads: CATSRDLRDEQYF. In nucleotide form, the sequence is TGTGCCACCAGCAGAGATTTGCGGGACGAGCAGTACTTC.